This record looks at one TCR beta chain sequence and its context. Antigen specificity is unknown. This record belongs to a study of cytomegalovirus exposure and HLA in healthy donors. Germline V CDR1 and CDR2: SNHLY, FYNNEI. The CDR3 totals 18 residues. V was clipped by 5 bases and J by 0 bases, with 21 bases between them. Study-level findings and limits: Despite most TCR sequences being rare, some public TCRs occurred in many donors. For cytomegalovirus status, the classifier reportedly gave diagnoses with high specificity and sensitivity.

PCR amplification relied on 60 Vbeta primers (plus 13 Jbeta primers). Methods used by the authors: Unique TCR beta chains totaled some 80 million in a later count, with roughly 11 million of them shared. TCRdb's table, derived via immunoSEQ multiplex PCR, lists solely in-frame clones and lacks some. V and J calls plus clone size are reproduced from that table; the DNA served to infer D and trimming. This sample yields 150,000 to 200,000 clones, of which almost 85% are seen a single time; approximately 0.25% belongs to the top ten. The receptor's source is a boy aged 5-17 years in good health and CMV-seronegative. The J gene is TRBJ2-3, the V gene TRBV2; a possible D gene is TRBD2 (5 bases). Source material: PBMCs. DNA for the CDR3: TGTGCCAGCAGTAGACTACGCTCCACAACTTCTAGCACAGATACGCAGTATTTT. Translated, it gives CASSRLRSTTSSTDTQYF.